One sample yielded the 25 T cell receptor beta chains listed below, sequenced in a study of blood T cell repertoires in COVID-19. TCRdb's table, derived via immunoSEQ multiplex PCR, lists solely in-frame clones and lacks some. The sample has just under 60,000 clones, almost 80% seen once. The specimen sequenced was peripheral blood. The source is a man older than 75 with acute or convalescent COVID-19.

This clone was detected once. The chain joins TRBV6-5 to TRBJ1-2, with 10 bases identical to TRBD1. The CDR3 runs to 14 residues. V dropped 7 bases and J dropped 4; count of bases not matched to a gene: 6. In germline, CDR1 is MNHEY, CDR2 SVGAGI. The DNA of the CDR3 is TGTGCCAGCAACAGACAGGGGGCGACCTATGGCTACACCTTC. This translates into CASNRQGATYGYTF.

V gene TRBV19 combines with J gene TRBJ1-1, with 7 bases that match TRBD1. Germline V lookup: CDR1 LNHDA, CDR2 SQIVND (reference sequence). V was pared by 5 bases and J by 8 bases, with 5 bases of the junction left unmatched. CDR3 length equals 12 residues. Written as DNA, the CDR3 is TGTGCCAGTAGTCCTCGGACAGGAGAAGCTTTCTTT. Translating gives CASSPRTGEAFF.

The chain links TRBV6-1 to TRBJ1-5, with TRBD1 matching 12 bases. V trimming: 4 bases; J trimming: 5 bases; junction bases outside the gene matches: 6. Germline V gives CDR1 MNHNS, CDR2 SASEGT. The CDR3 loop spans 16 amino acids. The CDR3 spells CASSGRDRGLDQPQHF. The CDR3 bases are TGTGCCAGCAGTGGCCGGGACAGGGGGCTCGATCAGCCCCAGCATTTT.

The V and J genes are TRBV21-1 and TRBJ1-6; the table names TRBD1, a call not compared with the DNA. TRBV21-1 is flagged as a pseudogene. The CDR3 consists of 16 residues. The CDR3 spells CASSKVLHNNNSPLHF. Written as DNA, the CDR3 is TGTGCCAGCAGCAAAGTCCTCCACAACAATAATTCACCCCTCCACTTT.

V and J are TRBV30 and TRBJ2-3; 7 bases are shared with TRBD1. This CDR3 is built from 13 residues. The germline V gene encodes CDR1 GTSNPN and CDR2 SVGIG (reference sequence). The junction had 6 bases not matched to a gene; V was cut back by 2 bases and J by 7 bases. As DNA, the CDR3 is TGTGCCTGGAGTCTAGGGGGCTCAAATACGCAGTATTTT. Translating gives CAWSLGGSNTQYF.

V and J are TRBV19 and TRBJ2-2; 7 nucleotides align to TRBD2. The trim removed 5 bases at V and 5 bases at J, leaving 11 bases unmatched. The germline gives CDR1 LNHDA, CDR2 SQIVND (reference sequence). The CDR3 is made up of 16 amino acids. CDR3 protein: CASSPSAGVRTGELFF. The CDR3 nucleotides are TGTGCCAGTAGTCCCTCGGCGGGAGTGAGGACCGGGGAGCTGTTTTTT.

This clone has only one observation. The chain carries TRBV7-8 and TRBJ1-1, with unresolved D. CDR1 SGHVS and CDR2 FQNEAQ come from the germline V gene. V was clipped by 0 bases and J by 3 bases, with 8 bases between them. CDR3 length equals 14 residues. The CDR3, as DNA: TGTGCCAGCAGCTTAGCAGTCGGTTACACTGAAGCTTTCTTT. Translation: CASSLAVGYTEAFF.

This chain connects TRBV9 to TRBJ1-3, with a tentative D call TRBD1 (6 bases). The CDR3 totals 14 residues. V was cut by 0 bases and J by 6 bases, with 10 bases left in between. Germline V gene lookup returns CDR1 SGDLS and CDR2 YYNGEE. CDR3 protein: CASSVGTGINTIYF. CDR3 bases: TGTGCCAGCAGCGTAGGAACAGGGATAAACACCATATATTTT.

The chain is built from TRBV11-2 and TRBJ2-1; 10 nucleotides match TRBD2. CDR3 length equals 15 residues. V was pared by 5 bases and J by 2 bases, with 3 bases of the junction left unmatched. Germline-derived CDR1 and CDR2 are SGHAT and FQNNGV. The CDR3 DNA reads TGTGCCAGCAGCCGTGGACTAGCGGCCTACAATGAGCAGTTCTTC. Amino acid sequence: CASSRGLAAYNEQFF.

The chain combines TRBV3-1 (or the pseudogene TRBV3-2) with TRBJ2-7, with 7 bases aligning to TRBD1. V shed 4 bases, J shed 4 bases, and the junction held 7 bases outside the gene matches. The CDR3 contains 14 residues. Germline V gene data show CDR1 as LGHDT and CDR2 as YNNKEL (reference sequence). The CDR3 sequence: CASSRSGTAYEQYF. The DNA for the CDR3 is TGTGCCAGCAGCCGATCCGGGACAGCATACGAGCAGTACTTC.

The chain joins TRBV7-2 to TRBJ1-2; 11 nucleotides match TRBD1. V shed 4 bases and J 6 bases; nucleotides not matched to a gene: 4. Per the germline V gene, CDR1 is SGHTA and CDR2 is FQGNSA. The CDR3 runs to 14 residues. The CDR3 sequence is CASSSGQGEHGYTF. As DNA, the CDR3 is TGTGCCAGCAGCTCGGGACAGGGGGAACATGGCTACACCTTC.

The genes are TRBV11-3 and TRBJ1-4; D unresolved. The CDR3 totals 12 residues. Germline V lookup: CDR1 SGHNT, CDR2 YENEEA. V was pared by 1 base and J by 7 bases, with 4 bases between. The CDR3 is CASSLGGEKLFF. The CDR3 coding sequence is TGTGCCAGCAGCTTAGGCGGTGAAAAACTGTTTTTT.

V and J are TRBV5-1 and TRBJ2-3; a possible D gene is TRBD2 (6 bases). This CDR3 has 12 amino acids. Per germline, CDR1 SGHRS and CDR2 YFSETQ. Trimming removed 4 bases from V and 4 bases from J, with 7 bases in between. CDR3 sequence: CASSPGADTQYF. CDR3 DNA sequence: TGCGCCAGCAGCCCGGGGGCAGATACGCAGTATTTT.

This clone appeared a few times. The V call is TRBV12-3 or TRBV12-4, the J call TRBJ2-5; 13 bases line up with TRBD2. The trim removed 6 bases at V and 5 bases at J, leaving 0 bases unmatched. This CDR3 is 13 amino acids long. This CDR3 is CASRLAGGETQYF. The CDR3 nucleotides are TGTGCCAGCAGACTAGCGGGGGGGGAGACCCAGTACTTC.

The chain is built from TRBV4-2 and TRBJ1-4, with TRBD1 as a possible D gene (6 bases). Deletions cut 4 bases from V and 0 bases from J, with 21 bases between. The CDR3 is 19 amino acids. Germline CDR1 reads LGHNA; CDR2 reads YNFKEQ. The CDR3 DNA sequence: TGTGCCAGCAGCCTACATACCCTGGGCCAGGGGACAACTAATGAAAAACTGTTTTTT. Protein sequence: CASSLHTLGQGTTNEKLFF.

This clone was picked up a small number of times. The chain links TRBV5-6 to TRBJ2-3; 9 bases are shared with TRBD2. The CDR3 has 14 amino acids. With 5 bases clipped from V and 3 bases from J, the junction kept 4 bases outside the gene matches. The germline V gene encodes CDR1 SGHDT and CDR2 YYEEEE. The CDR3 loop is CASRETSGTDTQYF. The CDR3 DNA sequence: TGTGCCAGCAGGGAGACTAGCGGAACAGATACGCAGTATTTT.

V and J are TRBV5-1 and TRBJ1-5, with TRBD1 identical over 8 bases. Per germline, CDR1 SGHRS and CDR2 YFSETQ. Germline trimming cut 0 bases from V and 8 bases from J; bases unmatched to any gene: 4. The CDR3 is 14 amino acids. The CDR3 sequence: CASSLAQGVEPQHF. The CDR3 nucleotides are TGCGCCAGCAGCTTGGCACAGGGGGTCGAGCCCCAGCATTTT. Combining the CDR3 with reference TRBV5-1 and TRBJ1-5 gives the whole variable domain KAGVTQTPRYLIKTRGQQVTLSCSPISGHRSVSWYQQTPGQGLQFLFEYFSETQRNKGNFPGRFSGRQFSNSRSEMNVSTLELGDSALYLCASSLAQGVEPQHFGDGTRLSIL.

The rearrangement joins TRBV11-3 to TRBJ2-7; D perhaps matches TRBD2 (6 bases). Germline assignment: CDR1 SGHNT and CDR2 YENEEA. CDR3 length equals 16 residues. V dropped 0 bases and J dropped 1 base, with 13 bases sitting between them. The CDR3 sequence is CASSLDSGFLSYEQYF. Written as DNA, the CDR3 is TGTGCCAGCAGCTTAGATAGCGGATTCTTGTCCTACGAGCAGTACTTC.

The chain has TRBV3-1 (or the pseudogene TRBV3-2) and TRBJ1-1; D may be TRBD1 (6 bases). V was trimmed by 4 bases and J by 7 bases, leaving 16 bases between them. The germline CDR1 and CDR2 sequences are LGHDT and YNNKEL (reference sequence). The CDR3 is made up of 14 amino acids. The CDR3 region is CASSPPSLRGEAFF. CDR3 sequence (DNA): TGTGCCAGCAGCCCCCCGAGCCTCAGGGGTGAAGCTTTCTTT.

The CDR3 spells CAISRAGDGNTIYF. The CDR3 DNA reads as TGTGCCATCAGTCGCGCAGGGGATGGAAACACCATATATTTT. V is TRBV10-3 and J is TRBJ1-3; tentatively, D is TRBD1 (6 bases). Germline CDR1 ENHRY, CDR2 SYGVKD. Trimming pared 5 bases from V and 3 bases from J, leaving 11 bases between. CDR3 length equals 14 residues.

The CDR3 DNA sequence: TGTGCCAGCAGCTTAGTCAAGCGCCTATACAATGAGCAGTTCTTC. This codes for CASSLVKRLYNEQFF. The chain joins TRBV7-2 to TRBJ2-1; D call uncertain. This CDR3 is built from 15 residues. Trimming pared 1 base from V and 4 bases from J, leaving 11 bases between. Germline CDR1 reads SGHTA; CDR2 reads FQGNSA.

J is TRBJ1-2 and V is TRBV5-1, with 9 bases identical to TRBD1. The CDR3 loop spans 14 amino acids. V dropped 3 bases and J dropped 2; count of bases not matched to a gene: 2. CDR1 and CDR2 from the germline V gene are SGHRS and YFSETQ. The CDR3 sequence is CASSYGTGNYGYTF. The CDR3, as DNA: TGCGCCAGCAGCTATGGGACAGGGAACTATGGCTACACCTTC.

The V gene is TRBV7-8, the J gene TRBJ2-1; 9 bases map to TRBD2. Germline V gene lookup returns CDR1 SGHVS and CDR2 FQNEAQ. The CDR3 loop spans 16 amino acids. The ends lost 5 bases at V and 2 bases at J; junction bases unmatched: 7. CDR3 bases: TGTGCCAGCAGCACATCTAGCGGGACTACCTACAATGAGCAGTTCTTC. It yields the protein CASSTSSGTTYNEQFF.

This chain uses TRBV7-2 with TRBJ2-3; 11 bases map to TRBD2. The CDR3 length is 17 residues. CDR1 is SGHTA and CDR2 is FQGNSA in the germline V gene. V gave up 3 bases and J gave up 4 bases; unmatched junction bases: 9. This CDR3 reads CASSFLASGGRSDTQYF. CDR3 nucleotide sequence: TGTGCCAGCAGCTTTCTGGCTAGCGGGGGGCGATCAGATACGCAGTATTTT.

This clone occurred a few times. The gene calls are TRBV2 and TRBJ1-4; 7 nucleotides line up with TRBD1. The CDR3 loop spans 15 amino acids. CDR1 SNHLY and CDR2 FYNNEI come from the germline V gene. V lost 6 bases and J lost 3; bases outside the gene matches: 7. CDR3 DNA: TGTGCCAGCAGAGATACAGGGGCGCCTAATGAAAAACTGTTTTTT. This translates into CASRDTGAPNEKLFF.